These T cell receptor beta chains were read from a single sample in a study of cytomegalovirus exposure and HLA in healthy donors. The table came from immunoSEQ multiplex PCR; TCRdb's copy has only in-frame clones and leaves some out. Of under 250,000 clones detected, 70% to 85% appear once; the ten largest clones hold roughly 1.5%. The sample comprised PBMCs. Receptor source: a man aged 50-59 years in good health and CMV-seronegative. Both conserved end residues are part of each CDR3. A D gene is named only where the DNA matches it firmly. Size is stated for part of the rows, as once, few or many counts, or as a class when the clone is expanded.

D,J,size,V,CDR3,DNA
TRBD2,TRBJ2-7,.,TRBV9,CASSVGSGSIYEQYF,TGTGCCAGCAGCGTAGGGAGCGGGAGTATCTACGAGCAGTACTTC
TRBD1,TRBJ1-4,once,TRBV5-1,CASSLAAGTGNEKLFF,TGCGCCAGCAGCTTGGCGGCTGGGACAGGCAATGAAAAACTGTTTTTT
TRBD2,TRBJ2-1,.,TRBV5-1,CASSLPTSGRGNEQFF,TGCGCCAGCAGCTTACCTACTAGCGGGAGGGGGAATGAGCAGTTCTTC
TRBD1,TRBJ2-2,.,TRBV7-6,CASSFGQGRVGELFF,TGTGCCAGCAGCTTCGGACAGGGGAGGGTCGGGGAGCTGTTTTTT
.,TRBJ1-2,once,TRBV7-6,CASSPLGVSYGYTF,TGTGCCAGCAGCCCGTTGGGAGTTTCCTATGGCTACACCTTC
.,TRBJ2-3,.,TRBV10-3,CAITDHGVATDTQYF,TGTGCCATCACCGACCACGGGGTCGCCACAGATACGCAGTATTTT
.,TRBJ2-1,.,TRBV10-3,CAISEKGLPFF,TGTGCCATCAGTGAGAAGGGGTTACCGTTCTTC
TRBD1,TRBJ1-5,.,TRBV19,CASMDRGSNQPQHF,TGTGCCAGTATGGACAGGGGAAGCAATCAGCCCCAGCATTTT
TRBD2,TRBJ2-7,.,TRBV7-3,CASSPLAGAYEQYF,TGTGCCAGCAGCCCACTAGCGGGCGCCTACGAGCAGTACTTC
.,TRBJ1-5,.,TRBV28,CASSTTGGSHQPQHF,TGTGCCAGCAGTACCACGGGGGGCTCTCATCAGCCCCAGCATTTT
.,TRBJ2-7,.,TRBV13,CASSSLPQNEQYF,TGTGCCAGCAGCTCCCTCCCACAAAACGAGCAGTACTTC
TRBD1,TRBJ2-1,once,TRBV29-1,CSVEAQGAGEQFF,TGCAGCGTTGAAGCACAGGGGGCCGGGGAGCAGTTCTTC
.,TRBJ2-4,.,TRBV12-5,CASGGEGKNIQYF,TGTGCTAGTGGAGGGGAAGGCAAAAACATTCAGTACTTC
.,TRBJ2-5,.,TRBV4-1,CASSQADWETQYF,TGCGCCAGCAGCCAAGCTGACTGGGAGACCCAGTACTTC
.,TRBJ2-2,.,TRBV14,CASSQSHLNTGELFF,TGTGCCAGCAGCCAAAGTCACCTAAACACCGGGGAGCTGTTTTTT
TRBD2,TRBJ2-7,once,TRBV27,CASSPEGVAGGPSYEQYF,TGTGCCAGCAGTCCCGAGGGGGTAGCGGGAGGGCCCTCCTACGAGCAGTACTTC
TRBD2,TRBJ2-3,.,TRBV29-1,CSVEDRASGRTDTQYF,TGCAGCGTTGAAGATCGGGCTAGCGGGAGGACAGATACGCAGTATTTT
.,TRBJ1-2,.,TRBV4-1,CASSLGQRYGYTF,TGCGCCAGCAGCCTTGGACAACGCTATGGCTACACCTTC
.,TRBJ1-5,.,TRBV6-6,CASSSTGLGNQPQHF,TGTGCCAGCAGTTCAACAGGGTTAGGCAATCAGCCCCAGCATTTT
TRBD2,TRBJ2-7,.,TRBV10-2,CASKAGTMLNSYEQYF,TGCGCCAGCAAGGCGGGGACTATGCTAAACTCCTACGAGCAGTACTTC